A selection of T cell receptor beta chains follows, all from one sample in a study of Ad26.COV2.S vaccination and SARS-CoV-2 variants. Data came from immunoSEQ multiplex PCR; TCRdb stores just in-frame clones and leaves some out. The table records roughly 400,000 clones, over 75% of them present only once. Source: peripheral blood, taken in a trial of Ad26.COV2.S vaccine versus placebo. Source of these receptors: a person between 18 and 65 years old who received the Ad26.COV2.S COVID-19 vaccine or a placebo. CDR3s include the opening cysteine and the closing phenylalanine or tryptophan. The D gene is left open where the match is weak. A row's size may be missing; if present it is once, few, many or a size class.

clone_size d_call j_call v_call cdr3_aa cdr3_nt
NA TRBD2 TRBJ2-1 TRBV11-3 CASSLVTGTSGRRSYNEQFF TGTGCCAGCAGCTTAGTGACTGGGACTAGCGGTAGACGCTCCTACAATGAGCAGTTCTTC
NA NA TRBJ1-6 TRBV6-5 CASTKEINSPLHF TGTGCCAGCACCAAGGAAATTAATTCACCCCTCCACTTT
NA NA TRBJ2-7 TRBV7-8 CASSPDRPYEQYF TGTGCCAGCAGCCCAGACAGGCCCTACGAGCAGTACTTC
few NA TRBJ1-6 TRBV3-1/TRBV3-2 CASSQETRRGSPLHF TGTGCCAGCAGCCAAGAAACCCGGAGAGGGTCACCCCTCCACTTT
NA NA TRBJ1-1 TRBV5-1 CASSEARRGGRTEAFF TGCGCCAGCAGCGAGGCGCGGCGGGGCGGGAGGACTGAAGCTTTCTTT
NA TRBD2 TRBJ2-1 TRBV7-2 CASSGRTSGGSSSYNEQFF TGTGCCAGCAGCGGAAGGACTAGCGGGGGCTCTAGCTCCTACAATGAGCAGTTCTTC
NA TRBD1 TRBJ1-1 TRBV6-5 CASSYSGTGNTEAFF TGTGCCAGCAGTTACTCCGGGACAGGGAACACTGAAGCTTTCTTT
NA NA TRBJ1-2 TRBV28 CASKDLNYGYTF TGTGCCAGCAAGGACCTGAACTATGGCTACACCTTC
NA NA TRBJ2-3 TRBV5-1 CASSLSDPTDTQYF TGCGCCAGCAGCTTGTCGGACCCCACAGATACGCAGTATTTT
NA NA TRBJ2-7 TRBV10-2 CASSVTAARPDEQYF TGCGCCAGCAGTGTAACTGCAGCTCGGCCGGACGAGCAGTACTTC
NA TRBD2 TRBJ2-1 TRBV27 CASSQGGLAKLFF TGTGCCAGCAGTCAGGGGGGACTAGCGAAACTGTTCTTC
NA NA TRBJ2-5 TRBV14 CASSPIILADQETQYF TGTGCCAGCAGCCCTATCATACTAGCAGACCAAGAGACCCAGTACTTC
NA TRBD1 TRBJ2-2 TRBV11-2 CASSSTGFETGELFF TGTGCCAGCAGCTCGACAGGGTTCGAGACCGGGGAGCTGTTTTTT
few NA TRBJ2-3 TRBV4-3 CASSRRQGGRDTQYF TGCGCCAGCAGCCGGAGACAGGGAGGGAGAGATACGCAGTATTTT
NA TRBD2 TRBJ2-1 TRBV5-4 CASIDLSSGVNEQFF TGTGCCAGCATTGACCTTTCTAGCGGGGTTAATGAGCAGTTCTTC
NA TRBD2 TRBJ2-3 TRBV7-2 CASSPGLAGVGDTQYF TGTGCCAGCAGCCCAGGACTAGCGGGAGTCGGAGATACGCAGTATTTT
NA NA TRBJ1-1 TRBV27 CASSPFRRVSEAFF TGTGCCAGCAGTCCCTTTCGGCGGGTCAGTGAAGCTTTCTTT
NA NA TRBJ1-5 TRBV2 CASRGAVYSNQPQHF TGTGCCAGCAGAGGGGCAGTCTATAGCAATCAGCCCCAGCATTTT
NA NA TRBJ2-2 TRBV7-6 CASSIDPRALGELFF TGTGCCAGCAGCATCGACCCCAGGGCCCTCGGGGAGCTGTTTTTT
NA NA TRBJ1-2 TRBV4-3 CASSQDRTVTRGYTF TGCGCCAGCAGCCAAGATCGGACAGTTACCCGTGGCTACACCTTC
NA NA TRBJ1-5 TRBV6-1 CASSELGGGEQPQHF TGTGCCAGCAGTGAATTGGGGGGGGGAGAACAGCCCCAGCATTTT
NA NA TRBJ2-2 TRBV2 CASSEASNTGELFF TGTGCCAGCAGTGAAGCATCAAACACCGGGGAGCTGTTTTTT
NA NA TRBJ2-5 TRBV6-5 CASRPLADLRETQYF TGTGCCAGCCGACCTCTGGCGGATCTGCGGGAGACCCAGTACTTC
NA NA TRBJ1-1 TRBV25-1 CASSEWDTEAFF TGTGCCAGCAGTGAATGGGACACTGAAGCTTTCTTT
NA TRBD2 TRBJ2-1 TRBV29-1 CSVSRGTSGSWSEQFF TGCAGCGTCTCAAGGGGGACTAGCGGGAGCTGGAGTGAGCAGTTCTTC
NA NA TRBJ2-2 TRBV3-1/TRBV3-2 CASSQVWTGELFF TGTGCCAGCAGCCAAGTCTGGACCGGGGAGCTGTTTTTT
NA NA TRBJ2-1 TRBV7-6 CASSRRGSSYNEQFF TGTGCCAGCAGCCGACGAGGAAGCTCCTACAATGAGCAGTTCTTC
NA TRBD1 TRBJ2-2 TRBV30 CACPPGQGITGELFF TGTGCCTGCCCCCCGGGACAGGGGATCACCGGGGAGCTGTTTTTT
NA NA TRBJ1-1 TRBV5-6 CASSLSGTYNTEAFF TGTGCCAGCAGCTTGAGTGGGACCTACAACACTGAAGCTTTCTTT
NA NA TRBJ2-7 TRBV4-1 CASSLGLLSSYEQYF TGCGCCAGCAGCCTGGGGCTCTTGAGCTCCTACGAGCAGTACTTC
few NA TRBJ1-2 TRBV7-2 CASSFMRGDGYTF TGTGCCAGCAGCTTCATGAGGGGCGATGGCTACACCTTC
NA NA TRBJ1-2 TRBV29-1 CSADGSYGYTF TGCAGCGCGGACGGTTCCTATGGCTACACCTTC
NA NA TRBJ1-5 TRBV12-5 CASALGVEANQPQHF TGTGCTAGTGCCCTCGGCGTGGAGGCGAATCAGCCCCAGCATTTT
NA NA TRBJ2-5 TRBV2 CASRVSQETQYF TGTGCCAGCAGGGTCAGCCAAGAGACCCAGTACTTC
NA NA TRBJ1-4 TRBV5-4 CASSRTDNEKLFF TGTGCCAGCAGCCGGACGGATAATGAAAAACTGTTTTTT
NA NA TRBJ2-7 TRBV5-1 CASSSRDNGEQYF TGCGCCAGCAGCTCCCGGGACAACGGCGAGCAGTACTTC
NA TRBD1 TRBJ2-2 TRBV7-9 CASSDRVLGELFF TGTGCCAGCAGCGACAGGGTTCTCGGGGAGCTGTTTTTT
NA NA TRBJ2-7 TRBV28 CASSARDKELQYF TGTGCCAGCAGTGCCCGGGACAAGGAACTGCAGTACTTC
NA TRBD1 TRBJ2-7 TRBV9 CASSVAGQAVYEQYF TGTGCCAGCAGCGTAGCGGGACAGGCCGTCTACGAGCAGTACTTC
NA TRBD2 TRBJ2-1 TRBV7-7 CASSLGLAGDNEQFF TGTGCTAGCAGCTTGGGTCTAGCGGGGGACAATGAGCAGTTCTTC
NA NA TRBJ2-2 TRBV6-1 CASSERTGRVSGELFF TGTGCCAGCAGTGAACGAACAGGGCGAGTTTCCGGGGAGCTGTTTTTT
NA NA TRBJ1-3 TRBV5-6 CASSFFSSGNTIYF TGTGCCAGCAGCTTCTTCAGCTCTGGAAACACCATATATTTT
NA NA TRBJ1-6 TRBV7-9 CASSGPRSPLHF TGTGCCAGCAGCGGACCACGTTCACCCCTCCACTTT
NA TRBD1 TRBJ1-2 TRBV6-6 CASSRTTGDYGYTF TGTGCCAGCAGTCGGACAACAGGGGACTATGGCTACACCTTC
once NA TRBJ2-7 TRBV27 CASSFRQGLGEQYF TGTGCCAGCAGTTTTCGCCAGGGGTTAGGCGAGCAGTACTTC
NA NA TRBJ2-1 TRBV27 CASSPTSAGGQFF TGTGCCAGCAGCCCGACTAGCGCAGGGGGGCAGTTCTTC
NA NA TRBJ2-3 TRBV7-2 CASSSLPGLGGDTQYF TGTGCCAGCAGTTCCCTGCCGGGCCTGGGGGGAGATACGCAGTATTTT
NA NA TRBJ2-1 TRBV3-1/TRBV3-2 CASSPLGGGAGNEQFF TGTGCCAGCAGCCCTCTGGGAGGGGGCGCGGGGAATGAGCAGTTCTTC
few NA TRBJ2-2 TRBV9 CASSVGWRGRDTGELFF TGTGCCAGCAGCGTAGGATGGCGGGGCAGGGACACCGGGGAGCTGTTTTTT
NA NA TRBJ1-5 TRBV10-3 CAIRGGERQPQHF TGTGCCATCAGGGGCGGGGAGCGCCAGCCCCAGCATTTT
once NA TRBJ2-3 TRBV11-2 CASSFGTDTQYF TGTGCCAGCAGCTTCGGTACAGATACGCAGTATTTT
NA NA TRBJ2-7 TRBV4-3 CASSQDRTTANEQYF TGCGCCAGCAGCCAAGACAGAACGACCGCTAACGAGCAGTACTTC
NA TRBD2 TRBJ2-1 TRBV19 CASSISAGGSYNEQFF TGTGCCAGTAGTATCTCTGCGGGAGGGAGTTACAATGAGCAGTTCTTC